Each of the 24 T cell receptor beta chains below was sequenced from the same sample in a study of blood T cell repertoires in COVID-19 (dated by TCRdb to 2019 to 2021). The library relied on the immunoSEQ multiplex PCR assay. TCRdb provides this immuneACCESS table in a form limited to in-frame rearrangements. Some clones are lacking; in checked studies, under half of them reflect an unresolved V gene, and why the rest are absent is not known. A total of around 200,000 clones appear in this sample, 65% to 85% of them only once. The leading ten clones occupy roughly 3.2% of the sample. The sequenced sample consisted of PBMCs or T cells enriched from blood (not recorded which). All receptors derive from a woman aged 25 to 39 who had recovered from COVID-19.

The chain joins TRBV5-1 to TRBJ1-1, with D perhaps matching TRBD1 (5 bases). Trimming cost V 3 bases and J 2 bases, with 11 bases left between them. Germline CDR1 SGHRS, CDR2 YFSETQ. The CDR3 is 14 residues long. The CDR3 region has the DNA TGCGCCAGCAGCTCGGGGGGGACTAACACTGAAGCTTTCTTT. Translating it yields CASSSGGTNTEAFF.

CDR3 sequence reads: CASSPREGPGAGELFF. The CDR3 DNA follows: TGTGCCAGCAGCCCAAGGGAGGGCCCGGGGGCCGGGGAGCTGTTTTTT. The gene calls are TRBV21-1 and TRBJ2-2; the table's D gene call, TRBD2, was not cross checked with the DNA. TRBV21-1 is a pseudogene segment. The CDR3 loop spans 16 amino acids.

This chain links TRBV5-1 with TRBJ1-2; TRBD1 matches 9 bases. Germline V lookup: CDR1 SGHRS, CDR2 YFSETQ. The ends lost 4 bases at V and 4 bases at J; junction bases unmatched: 8. The CDR3 length is 15 residues. CDR3 sequence (DNA): TGCGCCAGCAGCATGACAGGGGGGGACCTCTATGGCTACACCTTC. Translated: CASSMTGGDLYGYTF.

The J gene is TRBJ1-4, the V gene TRBV18, with TRBD1 matching 10 bases. Trimming took 3 bases from V and 7 from J; bases not matched to a gene: 11. The CDR3 contains 17 residues. In germline, CDR1 is KGHSH, CDR2 LQKENI. CDR3 DNA: TGTGCCAGCTCACCGGGGACAGGGGTTGAGTCAGGTGAAAAACTGTTTTTT. Amino acids: CASSPGTGVESGEKLFF.

The chain is built from TRBV19 and TRBJ2-1; 7 nucleotides align to TRBD2. Germline values: CDR1 LNHDA, CDR2 SQIVND (reference sequence). Trimming at V came to 4 bases and at J to 3 bases, leaving 6 bases not matched to a gene. The CDR3 has 15 residues. The CDR3 spells CASSRRETIYNEQFF. The CDR3 nucleotides are TGTGCCAGTAGTAGGCGGGAGACAATCTACAATGAGCAGTTCTTC.

V is TRBV27 and J is TRBJ1-5, with TRBD1 identical over 8 bases. V lost 4 bases, J lost 1 base, and 0 bases stayed unmatched. Per germline, CDR1 MNHEY and CDR2 SMNVEV (reference sequence). The CDR3 consists of 14 residues. As DNA, the CDR3 is TGTGCCAGCAGTTGGACAGGGAGCAATCAGCCCCAGCATTTT. The encoded protein is CASSWTGSNQPQHF.

The V gene is TRBV5-5, the J gene TRBJ2-2; D might be TRBD2 (7 bases). The CDR3 loop spans 17 amino acids. V gave up 2 bases and J gave up 6 bases, with 20 bases separating them. Germline CDR1 reads SGHKS; CDR2 reads YYEKEE (reference sequence). The CDR3 bases are TGTGCCAGCAGCTTTGCAACAAGGGGGGGGCGGCCCGGGGAGCTGTTTTTT. Translating it yields CASSFATRGGRPGELFF.

The genes are TRBV28 and TRBJ2-5, with 7 bases that match TRBD1. The length of the CDR3 is 15 residues. Germline CDR1 is MDHEN and CDR2 is SYDVKM. V lost 6 bases, J lost 2 bases, and 9 bases stayed unmatched. CDR3 loop: CASSEDRVPQETQYF. In DNA form, the CDR3 reads TGTGCCAGCAGCGAAGACAGGGTCCCTCAAGAGACCCAGTACTTC.

The J gene is TRBJ1-2, the V gene TRBV28; maybe TRBD1 (5 bases). Trimming removed 2 bases from V and 8 bases from J, with 24 bases in between. Germline CDR1 MDHEN, CDR2 SYDVKM. This CDR3 is built from 17 residues. Written as DNA, the CDR3 is TGTGCCAGCAGTTTAATCCTCCCCCAGGGCCGGTTAGAGGGCTACACCTTC. Translated, it gives CASSLILPQGRLEGYTF.

V usage is TRBV5-6 and J usage is TRBJ1-3; D remains ambiguous. V lost 10 bases, J lost 2 bases, and 28 bases lay in between. The CDR3 spans 18 residues. Per the germline V gene, CDR1 is SGHDT and CDR2 is YYEEEE. In DNA form, the CDR3 reads TGTGCCCTACTCTCCCTCCCCCCCTCGAACCCAACTGGAAACACCATATATTTT. Amino acid sequence: CALLSLPPSNPTGNTIYF. Supplemented by reference TRBV5-6 and TRBJ1-3, the full variable domain reads DAGVTQSPTHLIKTRGQQVTLRCSPKSGHDTVSWYQQALGQGPQFIFQYYEEEERQRGNFPDRFSGHQFPNYSSELNVNALLLGDSALYLCALLSLPPSNPTGNTIYFGEGSWLTVV.

The rearrangement links TRBV7-2 to TRBJ2-1; 9 positions match TRBD2. Germline loops: CDR1 SGHTA, CDR2 FQGNSA. V was pared by 5 bases and J by 6 bases, with 11 bases of the junction left unmatched. This CDR3 spans 16 amino acids. The CDR3 protein is CASSLEGTSGRNEQFF. In DNA, the CDR3 is TGTGCCAGCAGCCTAGAGGGAACTAGCGGGCGCAATGAGCAGTTCTTC.

The chain has TRBV19 and TRBJ1-2, with 8 bases identical to TRBD1. Germline CDR1 reads LNHDA; CDR2 reads SQIVND (reference sequence). J was trimmed by 6 bases and V by 4 bases; bases with no gene match: 4. This CDR3 spans 13 amino acids. CDR3 in DNA: TGTGCCAGTAGTACATTGACAGGGGATGGCTACACCTTC. It codes for CASSTLTGDGYTF. Complete variable domain (other parts from reference TRBV19 and TRBJ1-2): DGGITQSPKYLFRKEGQNVTLSCEQNLNHDAMYWYRQDPGQGLRLIYYSQIVNDFQKGDIAEGYSVSREKKESFPLTVTSAQKNPTAFYLCASSTLTGDGYTFGSGTRLTVV.

In its sample, this clone was seen once. The J gene is TRBJ1-2, the V gene TRBV28; tentatively, D is TRBD1 (5 bases). CDR3 length: 14 amino acids. The V gene lost 3 bases and the J gene lost 6 bases, with 14 bases spanning the gap. Per germline, CDR1 MDHEN and CDR2 SYDVKM. For the CDR3, the DNA is TGTGCCAGCAGTTTGGTGGCAGGGACTCATGGCTACACCTTC. It specifies CASSLVAGTHGYTF.

J is TRBJ1-6 and V is TRBV28; 7 nucleotides align to TRBD1. CDR1 and CDR2 (germline): MDHEN, SYDVKM. The J segment lost 6 bases and the V segment lost 5 bases, leaving 4 bases of the junction unmatched. The CDR3 is 14 amino acids. The chain's CDR3 is CASSGTVFNSPLHF. The CDR3 nucleotides are TGTGCCAGCAGTGGGACAGTCTTTAATTCACCCCTCCACTTT.

This chain connects TRBV2 to TRBJ2-3; 8 bases fit TRBD2. The CDR3 sequence is 16 residues long. CDR1 is SNHLY, CDR2 FYNNEI, per germline. Losses at the gene ends were 10 bases for V and 2 bases for J; bases not matched to a gene: 14. The CDR3 nucleotides are TGTGCCAACCCGGGACTAGTGCCCCTAGACACAGATACGCAGTATTTT. It specifies CANPGLVPLDTDTQYF.

This rearrangement joins TRBV5-1 to TRBJ2-7; 8 bases fit TRBD2. This CDR3 spans 15 amino acids. The junction had 10 bases not matched to a gene; V was cut back by 7 bases and J by 1 base. From germline, CDR1 is SGHRS and CDR2 YFSETQ. The CDR3 here is CASRGSGSGSYEQYF. Here the CDR3 DNA reads TGCGCCAGCCGAGGGAGCGGGAGTGGGTCCTACGAGCAGTACTTC.

V is TRBV10-3 and J is TRBJ2-1; 8 nucleotides align to TRBD1. The CDR3 runs to 15 residues. V was pared by 5 bases and J by 3 bases, with 6 bases of the junction left unmatched. Germline V gives CDR1 ENHRY, CDR2 SYGVKD. The CDR3 reads CAISRTGGIYNEQFF. CDR3 nucleotides: TGTGCCATCAGTCGTACAGGGGGGATCTACAATGAGCAGTTCTTC.

The V call is TRBV18, the J call TRBJ2-2; 11 nucleotides line up with TRBD1. The junction had 3 bases not matched to a gene; V was cut back by 1 base and J by 2 bases. Per germline, CDR1 KGHSH and CDR2 LQKENI. The CDR3 runs 17 residues. The CDR3: CASSPLGTGGNTGELFF. The CDR3 bases are TGTGCCAGCTCACCACTTGGGACAGGGGGAAACACCGGGGAGCTGTTTTTT.

The chain joins TRBV5-8 to TRBJ2-7; tentatively, D is TRBD1 (6 bases). Trimming removed 0 bases from V and 9 bases from J, with 13 bases in between. Germline assignment: CDR1 SGHTS and CDR2 YDEGEE. The CDR3 loop spans 13 amino acids. The CDR3 loop is CASSLGQEKGQYF. In DNA form, the CDR3 reads TGTGCCAGCAGCTTGGGACAGGAGAAGGGGCAGTACTTC.

The genes are TRBV11-2 and TRBJ1-6, with 8 bases that match TRBD1. The germline CDR1 and CDR2 sequences are SGHAT and FQNNGV. CDR3 length: 14 amino acids. The V segment lost 1 base and the J segment 7 bases; nucleotides outside the gene matches: 0. DNA of the CDR3: TGTGCCAGCAGCTTAGGGGACAGGAATTCACCCCTCCACTTT. It encodes CASSLGDRNSPLHF.

The chain uses TRBV5-1 and TRBJ1-1; 10 bases map to TRBD1. V trimming: 4 bases; J trimming: 6 bases; junction bases outside the gene matches: 9. In germline, CDR1 is SGHRS, CDR2 YFSETQ. This CDR3 region has 15 residues. Written as DNA, the CDR3 is TGCGCCAGCAGCAGGGACAGGGGAGTAGGGGCTGAAGCTTTCTTT. This sequence encodes CASSRDRGVGAEAFF. The full variable domain, its missing parts supplied by reference TRBV5-1 and TRBJ1-1, is KAGVTQTPRYLIKTRGQQVTLSCSPISGHRSVSWYQQTPGQGLQFLFEYFSETQRNKGNFPGRFSGRQFSNSRSEMNVSTLELGDSALYLCASSRDRGVGAEAFFGQGTRLTVV.

This clone was detected many times. The chain links TRBV6-2 or TRBV6-3 to TRBJ2-7; TRBD2 is a possible D gene (6 bases). V was pared by 2 bases and J by 2 bases, with 13 bases between. The CDR3 length is 15 residues. Germline CDR1 is MNHEY and CDR2 is SVGEGT. The DNA of the CDR3 is TGTGCCAGCAGTTACGGCGGGGATCTAGCCTACGAGCAGTACGTC. Translating gives CASSYGGDLAYEQYV.

The gene calls are TRBV30 and TRBJ2-1; 8 nucleotides align to TRBD2. The germline gives CDR1 GTSNPN, CDR2 SVGIG (reference sequence). The V and J ends lost 2 bases and 6 bases, in that order; junction bases with no gene match: 3. The CDR3 extends over 13 amino acids. The CDR3 DNA reads TGTGCCTGGAGTAGAGCGGGAGTCAATGAGCAGTTCTTC. Translation: CAWSRAGVNEQFF.

The chain is built from TRBV19 and TRBJ1-5; 8 nucleotides agree with TRBD1. The CDR3 covers 16 residues. Germline CDR1 is LNHDA and CDR2 is SQIVND (reference sequence). J was trimmed by 2 bases and V by 5 bases; bases with no gene match: 8. The CDR3 here is CASSVGQGRGNQPQHF. DNA for the CDR3: TGTGCCAGTAGTGTCGGACAGGGCCGGGGCAATCAGCCCCAGCATTTT.